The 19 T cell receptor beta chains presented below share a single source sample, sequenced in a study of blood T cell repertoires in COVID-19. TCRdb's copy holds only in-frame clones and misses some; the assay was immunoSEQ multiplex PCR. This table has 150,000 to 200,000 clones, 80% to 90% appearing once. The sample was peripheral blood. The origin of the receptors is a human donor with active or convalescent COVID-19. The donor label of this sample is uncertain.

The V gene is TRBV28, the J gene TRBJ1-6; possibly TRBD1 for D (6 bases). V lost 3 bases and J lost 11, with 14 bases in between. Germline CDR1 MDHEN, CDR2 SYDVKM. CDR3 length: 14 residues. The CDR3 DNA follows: TGTGCCAGCAGTTTGGGACAATCTCCACCACCCCTCCACTTT. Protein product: CASSLGQSPPPLHF.

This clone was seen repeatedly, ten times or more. Here the CDR3 reads CAWRHKGAPYEQYF. Here the CDR3 DNA reads TGTGCCTGGAGGCACAAGGGGGCGCCCTACGAGCAGTACTTC. The chain has TRBV30 and TRBJ2-7; 7 bases fit TRBD1. V was clipped by 3 bases and J by 2 bases; unmatched bases: 7. The length of the CDR3 is 14 residues. The germline V gene has CDR1 GTSNPN and CDR2 SVGIG (reference sequence).

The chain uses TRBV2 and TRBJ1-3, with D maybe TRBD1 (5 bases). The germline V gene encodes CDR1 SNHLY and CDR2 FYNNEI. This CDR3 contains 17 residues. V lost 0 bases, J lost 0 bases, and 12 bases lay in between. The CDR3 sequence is CASSEAPGTISGNTIYF. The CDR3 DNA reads TGTGCCAGCAGTGAAGCCCCAGGGACTATCTCTGGAAACACCATATATTTT.

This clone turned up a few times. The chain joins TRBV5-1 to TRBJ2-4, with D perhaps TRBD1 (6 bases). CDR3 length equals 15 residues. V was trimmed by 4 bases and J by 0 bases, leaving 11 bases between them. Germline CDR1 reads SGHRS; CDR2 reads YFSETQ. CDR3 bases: TGCGCCAGCAGCCTAGGACAGCTAGCCAAAAACATTCAGTACTTC. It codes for CASSLGQLAKNIQYF.

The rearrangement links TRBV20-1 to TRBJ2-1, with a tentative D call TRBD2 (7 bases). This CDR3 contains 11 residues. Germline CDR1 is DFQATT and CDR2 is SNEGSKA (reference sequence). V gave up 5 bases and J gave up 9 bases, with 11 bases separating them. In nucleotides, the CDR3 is TGCAGTGCTGAGAGGGGGGGTGAGCAGTTCTTC. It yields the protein CSAERGGEQFF.

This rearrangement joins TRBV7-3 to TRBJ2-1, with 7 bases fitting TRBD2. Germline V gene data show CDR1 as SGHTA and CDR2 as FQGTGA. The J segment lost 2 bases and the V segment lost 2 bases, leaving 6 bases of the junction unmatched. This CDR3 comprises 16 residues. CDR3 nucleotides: TGTGCCAGCAGCTTACCGGGGGGAGTAACCTACAATGAGCAGTTCTTC. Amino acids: CASSLPGGVTYNEQFF. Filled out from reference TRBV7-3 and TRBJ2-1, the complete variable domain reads GAGVSQTPSNKVTEKGKYVELRCDPISGHTALYWYRQSLGQGPEFLIYFQGTGAADDSGLPNDRFFAVRPEGSVSTLKIQRTERGDSAVYLCASSLPGGVTYNEQFFGPGTRLTVL.

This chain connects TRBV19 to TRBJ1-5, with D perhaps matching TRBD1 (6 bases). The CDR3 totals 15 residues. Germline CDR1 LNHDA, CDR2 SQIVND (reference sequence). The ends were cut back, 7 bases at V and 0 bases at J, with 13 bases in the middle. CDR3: CASTPGHYSNQPQHF. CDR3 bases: TGTGCCAGTACCCCGGGACACTATAGCAATCAGCCCCAGCATTTT.

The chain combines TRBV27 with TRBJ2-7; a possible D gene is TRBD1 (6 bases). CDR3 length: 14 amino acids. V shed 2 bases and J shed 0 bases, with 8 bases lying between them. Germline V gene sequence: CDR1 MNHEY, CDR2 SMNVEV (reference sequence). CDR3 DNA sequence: TGTGCCAGCAGTTTAAACAGGGCCTCCTACGAGCAGTACTTC. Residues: CASSLNRASYEQYF.

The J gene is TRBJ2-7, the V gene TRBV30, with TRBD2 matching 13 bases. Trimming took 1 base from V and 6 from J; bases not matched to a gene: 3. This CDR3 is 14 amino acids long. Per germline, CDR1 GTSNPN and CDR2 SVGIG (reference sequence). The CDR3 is CAWSGLAGGGEQYF. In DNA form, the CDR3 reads TGTGCCTGGAGTGGACTAGCGGGAGGAGGCGAGCAGTACTTC. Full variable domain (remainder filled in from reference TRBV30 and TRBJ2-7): SQTIHQWPATLVQPVGSPLSLECTVEGTSNPNLYWYRQAAGRGLQLLFYSVGIGQISSEVPQNLSASRPQDRQFILSSKKLLLSDSGFYLCAWSGLAGGGEQYFGPGTRLTVT.

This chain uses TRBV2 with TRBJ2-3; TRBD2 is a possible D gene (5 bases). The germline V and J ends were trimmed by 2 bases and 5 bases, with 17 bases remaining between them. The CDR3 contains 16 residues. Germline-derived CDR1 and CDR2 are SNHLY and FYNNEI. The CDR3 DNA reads TGTGCCAGCAGTGAACTGGTGGGAGAGATAGGAGATACGCAGTATTTT. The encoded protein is CASSELVGEIGDTQYF.

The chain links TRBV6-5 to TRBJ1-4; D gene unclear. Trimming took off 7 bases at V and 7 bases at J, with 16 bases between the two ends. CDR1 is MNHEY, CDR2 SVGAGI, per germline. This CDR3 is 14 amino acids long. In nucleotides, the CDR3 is TGTGCCAGCACCATCGAGACGGAGAGTGAAAAACTGTTTTTT. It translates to CASTIETESEKLFF.

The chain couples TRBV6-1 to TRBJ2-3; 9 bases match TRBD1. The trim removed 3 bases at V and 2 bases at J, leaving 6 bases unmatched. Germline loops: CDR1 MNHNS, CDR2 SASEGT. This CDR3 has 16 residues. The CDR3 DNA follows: TGTGCCAGCAGTGACCCTACAGGGGGCTCCACAGATACGCAGTATTTT. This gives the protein CASSDPTGGSTDTQYF.

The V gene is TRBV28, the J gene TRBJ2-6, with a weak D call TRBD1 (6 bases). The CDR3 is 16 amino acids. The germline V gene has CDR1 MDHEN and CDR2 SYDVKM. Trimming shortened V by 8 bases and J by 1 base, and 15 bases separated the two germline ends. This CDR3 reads CASRLQGASGANVLTF. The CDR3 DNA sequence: TGTGCCAGCCGGCTACAGGGAGCTTCTGGGGCCAACGTCCTGACTTTC.

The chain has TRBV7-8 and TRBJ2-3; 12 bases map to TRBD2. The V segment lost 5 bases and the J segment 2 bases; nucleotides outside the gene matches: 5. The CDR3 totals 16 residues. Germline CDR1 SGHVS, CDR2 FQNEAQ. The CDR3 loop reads CASSHRLAGDTDTQYF. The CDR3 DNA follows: TGTGCCAGCAGCCACCGACTAGCGGGAGACACAGATACGCAGTATTTT.

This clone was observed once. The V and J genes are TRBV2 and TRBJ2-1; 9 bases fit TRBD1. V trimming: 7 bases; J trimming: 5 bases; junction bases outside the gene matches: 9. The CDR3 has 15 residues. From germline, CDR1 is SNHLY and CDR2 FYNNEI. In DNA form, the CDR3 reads TGTGCCAGCACTCCTTCGGGACAGGGCGACAATGAGCAGTTCTTC. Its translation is CASTPSGQGDNEQFF.

The CDR3 here is CSVEELGQPNYGYTF. The CDR3 DNA reads as TGCAGCGTTGAAGAACTTGGGCAACCTAACTATGGCTACACCTTC. J is TRBJ1-2 and V is TRBV29-1; D gene uncertain. V was cut by 0 bases and J by 0 bases, with 11 bases left in between. The CDR3 spans 15 residues. Germline V gene data show CDR1 as SQVTM and CDR2 as ANQGSEA.

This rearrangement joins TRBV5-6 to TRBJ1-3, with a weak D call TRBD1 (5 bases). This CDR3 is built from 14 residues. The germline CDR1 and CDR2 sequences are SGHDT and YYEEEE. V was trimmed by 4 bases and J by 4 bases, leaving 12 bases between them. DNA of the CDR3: TGTGCCAGCAGCATCGCAGGGAACGGAAACACCATATATTTT. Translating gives CASSIAGNGNTIYF.

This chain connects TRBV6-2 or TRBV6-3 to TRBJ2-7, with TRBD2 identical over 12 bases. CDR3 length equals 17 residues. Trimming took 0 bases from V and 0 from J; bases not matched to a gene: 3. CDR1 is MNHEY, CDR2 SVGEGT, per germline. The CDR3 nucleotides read TGTGCCAGCAGTTACTCACTAGCGGGGGGAAGCTCCTACGAGCAGTACTTC. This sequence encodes CASSYSLAGGSSYEQYF.

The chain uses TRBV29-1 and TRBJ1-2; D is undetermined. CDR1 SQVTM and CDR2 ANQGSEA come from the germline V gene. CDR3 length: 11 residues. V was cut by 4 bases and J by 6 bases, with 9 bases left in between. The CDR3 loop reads CSVGSGNGYTF. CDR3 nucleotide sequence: TGCAGCGTTGGTTCCGGGAATGGCTACACCTTC.